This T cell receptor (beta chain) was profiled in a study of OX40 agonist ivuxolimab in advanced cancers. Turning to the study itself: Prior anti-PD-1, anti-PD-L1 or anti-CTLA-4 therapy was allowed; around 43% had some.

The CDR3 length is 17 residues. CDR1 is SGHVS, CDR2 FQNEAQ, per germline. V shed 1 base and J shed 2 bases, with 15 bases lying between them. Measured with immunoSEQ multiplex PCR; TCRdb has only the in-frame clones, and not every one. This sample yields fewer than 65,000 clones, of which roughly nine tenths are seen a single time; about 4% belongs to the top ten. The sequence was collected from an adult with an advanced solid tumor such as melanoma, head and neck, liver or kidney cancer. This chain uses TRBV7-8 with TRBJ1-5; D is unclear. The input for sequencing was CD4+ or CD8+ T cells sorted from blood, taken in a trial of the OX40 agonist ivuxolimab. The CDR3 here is CASSLEEGQGRNQPQHF. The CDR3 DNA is TGTGCCAGCAGCTTAGAGGAGGGTCAAGGGCGCAATCAGCCCCAGCATTTT.